The 8 T cell receptor beta chains listed next were all sequenced from one sample in a study of blood T cell repertoires in COVID-19. The data were produced by immunoSEQ multiplex PCR, yet TCRdb's version contains in-frame clones alone and is incomplete. Among roughly 200,000 clones, 83% were seen once, and the ten largest hold roughly 4.8%. Sequencing was performed on PBMCs or T cells enriched from blood (not recorded which). The receptors come from a woman between 50 and 59 years old who had been exposed to COVID-19.

This chain connects TRBV12-3 or TRBV12-4 to TRBJ1-4, with D possibly TRBD1 on 5 matching bases. The V end lost 7 bases, the J end lost 11 bases, and 14 bases lay between the germline ends. The CDR3 contains 12 residues. In DNA form, the CDR3 reads TGTGCCAGCACCCGCAGCGGGGGGAAACTGTTTTTT. Its translation: CASTRSGGKLFF.

This clone was detected a few times. The chain carries TRBV19 and TRBJ2-1; 9 bases agree with TRBD2. The V and J ends lost 7 bases and 7 bases, in that order; junction bases with no gene match: 8. Germline V gene sequence: CDR1 LNHDA, CDR2 SQIVND (reference sequence). The CDR3 is 14 amino acids. CDR3 coding DNA: TGTGCCAGTATCATAGCGGCGGGGGGGAATGAGCAGTTCTTC. Protein sequence: CASIIAAGGNEQFF.

This rearrangement joins TRBV18 to TRBJ2-1, with 11 bases identical to TRBD2. This CDR3 contains 16 residues. Germline V gene data show CDR1 as KGHSH and CDR2 as LQKENI. Unmatched junction bases numbered 4, after V lost 3 bases and J lost 3 bases. CDR3 sequence: CASSPLAGGGYNEQFF. Here the CDR3 DNA reads TGTGCCAGCTCACCCCTAGCGGGGGGAGGCTACAATGAGCAGTTCTTC.

The CDR3 region is CASSLLGSASSTDTQYF. The CDR3 coding sequence is TGTGCCAGCAGCTTGCTGGGGAGTGCTTCTAGCACAGATACGCAGTATTTT. The chain combines TRBV5-5 with TRBJ2-3; the D gene is possibly TRBD2 (5 bases). V was clipped by 1 base and J by 0 bases, with 15 bases between them. Germline V gives CDR1 SGHKS, CDR2 YYEKEE (reference sequence). The CDR3 is 17 residues long. The full variable domain, its missing parts supplied by reference TRBV5-5 and TRBJ2-3, is DAGVTQSPTHLIKTRGQQVTLRCSPISGHKSVSWYQQVLGQGPQFIFQYYEKEERGRGNFPDRFSARQFPNYSSELNVNALLLGDSALYLCASSLLGSASSTDTQYFGPGTRLTVL.

The chain is built from TRBV9 and TRBJ1-1, with D perhaps matching TRBD1 (5 bases). The length of the CDR3 is 13 residues. Trimming cost V 4 bases and J 8 bases, with 15 bases left between them. Germline assignment: CDR1 SGDLS and CDR2 YYNGEE. The CDR3 loop reads CASSPQGTSEAFF. In DNA, the CDR3 is TGTGCCAGCAGCCCTCAGGGAACTTCCGAAGCTTTCTTT.

In DNA, the CDR3 is TGTGCCAGCAGTGGAGGGGGGACAGCTAACTATGGCTACACCTTC. Translation gives CASSGGGTANYGYTF. The chain recombines TRBV2 with TRBJ1-2, with TRBD1 matching 7 bases. V was pared by 4 bases and J by 0 bases, with 5 bases of the junction left unmatched. The germline gives CDR1 SNHLY, CDR2 FYNNEI. CDR3 size: 15 residues.

V usage is TRBV18 and J usage is TRBJ1-1; TRBD1 aligns across 7 bases. Germline V lookup: CDR1 KGHSH, CDR2 LQKENI. This CDR3 is 15 amino acids long. V lost 3 bases to trimming and J lost 3 bases; unmatched junction nucleotides: 7. The CDR3: CASSPFTGEYTEAFF. DNA for the CDR3: TGTGCCAGCTCACCTTTTACAGGGGAGTACACTGAAGCTTTCTTT.

This clone was counted once. The chain's CDR3 is CASSSLRGFSGNTIYF. The CDR3 DNA is TGTGCCAGTAGTTCCCTAAGGGGATTCTCTGGAAACACCATATATTTT. This chain links TRBV19 with TRBJ1-3; possible D gene TRBD1, 5 bases. V was pared by 5 bases and J by 0 bases, with 14 bases between. Germline assignment: CDR1 LNHDA and CDR2 SQIVND (reference sequence). The CDR3 is made up of 16 amino acids.